This entry describes one T cell receptor (beta chain). The data belong to a study of blood T cell repertoires in COVID-19. Background on the study: Acute and convalescent COVID-19 specimens originated in the United States, Italy and Spain.

The repertoire was sequenced with immunoSEQ multiplex PCR; TCRdb's copy has only in-frame clones and lacks some. The sample lists under 150,000 clones; roughly nine tenths were seen once. The CDR3 sequence is 15 residues long. The V end was cut by 5 bases, the J end by 3 bases, with 14 bases between. Per germline, CDR1 LNHDA and CDR2 SQIVND (reference sequence). The sample comprised peripheral blood. This chain uses TRBV19 with TRBJ1-5; maybe TRBD1 (6 bases). This sequence was found in a man in his fifties with active COVID-19. The CDR3, as DNA: TGTGCCAGTAGTCTACTAGGGGACATCAATCAGCCCCAGCATTTT. It encodes CASSLLGDINQPQHF.